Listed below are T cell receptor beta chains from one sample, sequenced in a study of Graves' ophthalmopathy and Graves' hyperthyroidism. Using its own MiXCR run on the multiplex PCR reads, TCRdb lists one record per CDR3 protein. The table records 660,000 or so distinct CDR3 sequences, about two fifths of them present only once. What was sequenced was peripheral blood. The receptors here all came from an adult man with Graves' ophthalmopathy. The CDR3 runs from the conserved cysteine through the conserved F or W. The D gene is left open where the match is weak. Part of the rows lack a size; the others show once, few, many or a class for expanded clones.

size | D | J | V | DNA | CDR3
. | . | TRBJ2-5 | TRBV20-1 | TGCAGTGCTCGCCCGACCGGAGCAGAGACCCAGTACTTC | CSARPTGAETQYF
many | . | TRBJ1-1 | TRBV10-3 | TGTGCCATCAGTGATCGGGGACCGATGAACACTGAAGCTTTCTTT | CAISDRGPMNTEAFF
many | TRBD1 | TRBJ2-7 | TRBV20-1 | TGCAGTGCTAGTCCCGGCAGGGGGAACGAGCAGTACTTC | CSASPGRGNEQYF
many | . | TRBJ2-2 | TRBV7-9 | TGTGCCAGCAGCTTTGGCTCCGTCACCGGGGAGCTGTTTTTT | CASSFGSVTGELFF
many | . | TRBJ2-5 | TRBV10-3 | TGTGCCATCAGTGAGGCTAGCTGGGGGTCTGAGACCCAGTACTTC | CAISEASWGSETQYF
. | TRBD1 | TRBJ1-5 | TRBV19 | TGTGCCAGTAGTGAACAGGGGAGCAATCAGCCCCAGCATTTT | CASSEQGSNQPQHF
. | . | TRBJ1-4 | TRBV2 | TGTGCCAGCGCCTACGGGGACGAAAAACTGTTTTTT | CASAYGDEKLFF
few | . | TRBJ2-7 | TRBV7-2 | TGTGCCAGCAGCCAAGAAGGGTGGGGGAGCTCCTACGAGCAGTACTTC | CASSQEGWGSSYEQYF
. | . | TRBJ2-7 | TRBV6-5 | TGTGCCAGCAGTCGGACCGGGACCCTCAGCGAGCAGTACTTC | CASSRTGTLSEQYF
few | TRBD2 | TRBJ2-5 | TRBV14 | TGCGCCAGCAGCCAAGGCGCGGTCTACGGGGGGGATGAGACCCAGTACTTC | CASSQGAVYGGDETQYF
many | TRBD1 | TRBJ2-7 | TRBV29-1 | TGCAGCGCCAGACAGGGGGCGGGATACGAGCAGTACTTC | CSARQGAGYEQYF
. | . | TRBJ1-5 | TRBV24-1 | TGTGCCACCAGTGCCGGGAGGGAGGATCAGCCCCAGCATTTT | CATSAGREDQPQHF
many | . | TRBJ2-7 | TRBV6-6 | TGTGCCAGCAGTGAACCCCCCTACGAGCAGTACTTC | CASSEPPYEQYF
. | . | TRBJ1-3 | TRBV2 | TGTGCCAGCAGACGGGGGGGCTCTGGAAACACCATATATTTT | CASRRGGSGNTIYF
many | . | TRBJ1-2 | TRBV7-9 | TGTGCCAGCAGCCCCGAAGGGGTAACCAACTATGGCTACACCTTC | CASSPEGVTNYGYTF
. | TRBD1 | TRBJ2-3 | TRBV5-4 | TGTGCCAGCAGTACCGGGACAGGGGTAGATACGCAGTATTTT | CASSTGTGVDTQYF
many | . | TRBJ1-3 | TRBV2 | TGTGCCAGCAGTCCAGGAAACACCATATATTTT | CASSPGNTIYF
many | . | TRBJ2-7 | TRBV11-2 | TGTGCCAGCAGCCGGCTCCGGGAATCTAGCTACGAGCAGTACTTC | CASSRLRESSYEQYF
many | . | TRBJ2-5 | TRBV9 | TGTGCCAGCAGCTTCGAGGGGGAGACCCAGTACTTC | CASSFEGETQYF
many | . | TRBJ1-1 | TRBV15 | TGTGCCACCAGCGACCGGGACTTAGGGCGTGCTGAAGCTTTCTTT | CATSDRDLGRAEAFF
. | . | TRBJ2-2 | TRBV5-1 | TGCGCCAGCATCCGGGACCCATACACCGGGGAGCTGTTTTTT | CASIRDPYTGELFF
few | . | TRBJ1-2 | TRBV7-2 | TGTGCCAGCAGCCTTGGGACGGAGGGATTGGGCTACACCTTC | CASSLGTEGLGYTF
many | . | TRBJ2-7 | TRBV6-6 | TGTGCCAGCAGTTTCCGGACAGTTTACGAGCAGTACTTC | CASSFRTVYEQYF
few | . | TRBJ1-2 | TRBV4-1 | TGCGCCAGCAGCCAAGCACGCGGGGGAGCTAACTATGGCTACACCTTC | CASSQARGGANYGYTF
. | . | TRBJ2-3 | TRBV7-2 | TGTGCCAGCAGCGCCTATGGCGCCGGAGCAACAGATACGCAGTATTTT | CASSAYGAGATDTQYF
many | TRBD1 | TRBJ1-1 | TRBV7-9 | TGTGCCAGCAGCTTAGTGGGGCCAGGGGGCGAGAACACTGAAGCTTTCTTT | CASSLVGPGGENTEAFF
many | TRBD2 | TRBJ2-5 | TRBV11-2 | TGTGCCAGCAGCTTACTAGCGGGGGGGGGAGAGACCCAGTACTTC | CASSLLAGGGETQYF
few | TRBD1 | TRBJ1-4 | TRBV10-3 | TGTGCCAGCAGTGACACAGGGGATGGGGATGAAAAACTGTTTTTT | CASSDTGDGDEKLFF
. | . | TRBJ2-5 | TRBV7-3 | TGTGCCAGCAGCTCGGACGGGGAAAGGACCCAGTACTTC | CASSSDGERTQYF
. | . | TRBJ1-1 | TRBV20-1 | TGCAGTGCTAGAAGAGCAGGGGCTGGGGCCACTGAAGCTTTCTTT | CSARRAGAGATEAFF
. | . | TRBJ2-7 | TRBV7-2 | TGTGCCAGCAGCTTAACGGGTCCCTCCTACGAGCAGTACTTC | CASSLTGPSYEQYF
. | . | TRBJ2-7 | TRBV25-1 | TGTGCCAGCGAACCAGGGGCGGGCGAGCAGTACTTC | CASEPGAGEQYF
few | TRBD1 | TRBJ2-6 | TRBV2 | TGTGCCAGCAGTGGACAGGGGGCCTACGTCCTGACTTTC | CASSGQGAYVLTF
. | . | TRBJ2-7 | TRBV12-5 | TGTGCTAGTGGTCTCCGAGAGACAGGACACGAGCAGTACTTC | CASGLRETGHEQYF
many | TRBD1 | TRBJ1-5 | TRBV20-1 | TGCAGTGCTGAGCGGACAGGGGGCAATCAGCCCCAGCATTTT | CSAERTGGNQPQHF
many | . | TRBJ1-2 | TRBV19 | TGTGCCAGTAGTTCCAGGCCGCGAGGCTACACCTTC | CASSSRPRGYTF
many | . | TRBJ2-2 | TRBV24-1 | TGTGCCACCAGTGCCGCCCCAGGCCAGGCGGATACCTCGAACACCGGGGAGCTGTTTTTT | CATSAAPGQADTSNTGELFF
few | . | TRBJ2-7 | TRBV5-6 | TGTGCCAGCAGTTATCCGGGACCGTCTAGCTCCTACGAGCAGTACTTC | CASSYPGPSSSYEQYF
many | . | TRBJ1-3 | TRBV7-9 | TGTGCCAGCATATCAGGGTCTTCTGGAAACACCATATATTTT | CASISGSSGNTIYF
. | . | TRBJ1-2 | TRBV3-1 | TGTGCCAGCAGCCAAGGTAGATCTGGCTACACCTTC | CASSQGRSGYTF
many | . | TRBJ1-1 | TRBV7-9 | TGTGCCAGCAGCGTGGGGTGGGGCCACACTGAAGCTTTCTTT | CASSVGWGHTEAFF
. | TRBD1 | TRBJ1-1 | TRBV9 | TGTGCCAGCAGCGTAGGGTACGAGGGGGCGGGCACTGAAGCTTTCTTT | CASSVGYEGAGTEAFF
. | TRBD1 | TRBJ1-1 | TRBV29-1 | TGCAGCGTCCCCGGGACAGGGAGGAGTAACACTGAAGCTTTCTTT | CSVPGTGRSNTEAFF